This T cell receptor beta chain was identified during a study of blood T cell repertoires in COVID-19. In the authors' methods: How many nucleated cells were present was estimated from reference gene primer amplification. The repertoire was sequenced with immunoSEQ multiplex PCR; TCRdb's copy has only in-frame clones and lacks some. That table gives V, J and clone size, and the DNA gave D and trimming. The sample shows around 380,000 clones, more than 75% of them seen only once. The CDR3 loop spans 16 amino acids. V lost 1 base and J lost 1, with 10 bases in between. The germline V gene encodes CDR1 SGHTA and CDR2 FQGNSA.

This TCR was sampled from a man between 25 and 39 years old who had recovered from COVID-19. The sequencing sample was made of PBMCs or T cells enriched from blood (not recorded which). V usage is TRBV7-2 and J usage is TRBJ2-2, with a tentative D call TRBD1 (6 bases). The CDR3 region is CASSLGRTVNTGELFF. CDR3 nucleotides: TGTGCCAGCAGCTTAGGGCGGACAGTGAACACCGGGGAGCTGTTTTTT.